This T cell receptor beta chain stems from a study of blood T cells in healthy people across ages. Study information: Template switching picked up about one barcoded beta molecule for each two T cells. Study-wide points: Total diversity from one million sequenced T cells was likely underestimated. The percentage of naive T cells correlated strongly with TCR beta diversity.

A sample-barcoded 5' primer and a J-beta primer mix were used in a second PCR of roughly 7 to 11 cycles. TCRdb itself ran the 5' RACE reads through MiXCR, one entry per CDR3 protein. The table lists fewer than 2,000,000 distinct CDR3 sequences, about two fifths of them singletons. Samples had at least 6.5 million PBMCs isolated from them. On this clonotype: Its antigen is as yet unknown.

CDR3 size: 13 residues. V lost 6 bases, J lost 5 bases, and 13 bases lay in between. Sequencing was done on a sample of blood. This sequence was found in a human donor in good health. The V gene is TRBV12-3 or TRBV12-4, the J gene TRBJ1-2, with D uncertain. The CDR3 loop is CASSPLVKYGYTF. CDR3 in DNA: TGTGCCAGCAGCCCCCTGGTGAAGTATGGCTACACCTTC.